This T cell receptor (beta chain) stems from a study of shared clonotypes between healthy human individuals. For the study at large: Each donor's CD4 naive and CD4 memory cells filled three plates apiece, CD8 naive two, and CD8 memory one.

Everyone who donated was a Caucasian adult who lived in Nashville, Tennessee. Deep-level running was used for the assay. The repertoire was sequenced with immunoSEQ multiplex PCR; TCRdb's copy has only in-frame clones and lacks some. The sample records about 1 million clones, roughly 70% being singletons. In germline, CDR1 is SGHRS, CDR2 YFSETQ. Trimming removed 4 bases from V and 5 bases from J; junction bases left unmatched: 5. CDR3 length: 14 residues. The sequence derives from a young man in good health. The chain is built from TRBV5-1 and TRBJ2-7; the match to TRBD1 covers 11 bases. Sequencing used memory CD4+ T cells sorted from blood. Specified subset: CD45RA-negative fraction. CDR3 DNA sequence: TGCGCCAGCAGCCCGGACAGGGGGCACGACGAGCAGTACTTC. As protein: CASSPDRGHDEQYF.